These 27 T cell receptor beta chains share one sample of origin, sequenced in a study of tumor and adjacent non-tumor tissue in lung cancer. Three rounds of nested PCR, following a modified ARM-PCR protocol, produced the TCRbeta library. TCRdb reanalysed the multiplex PCR reads using MiXCR and keeps one entry per CDR3 protein. The data contain about 80,000 distinct CDR3 sequences, about 82% of them singletons. This sample's RNA came from whole unsorted tissue. This non-tumor lung sample came from over 3 cm beyond the tumor edge. Sample: distant non-tumor lung tissue. Source of these receptors: a man in his sixties with non-small cell lung cancer.

Concerning this clonotype itself: A read error may explain this, as a much larger clone is one base away. V is TRBV4-1 and J is TRBJ2-7; TRBD2 matches 16 bases. The germline gives CDR1 MGHRA, CDR2 YSYEKL. Losses at the gene ends were 7 bases for V and 2 bases for J; bases not matched to a gene: 11. CDR3 length equals 18 residues. The CDR3 DNA sequence: TGCGCCAGCACAATAGCGGGACTAGCGGGGGGGACAACCTACGAGCAGTACTTC. Amino acid sequence: CASTIAGLAGGTTYEQYF.

A note on this clonotype: With a much larger clone just one base away, this may be a read error. The chain uses TRBV6-2 or TRBV6-3 and TRBJ1-1; no definite D call. From germline, CDR1 is MNHEY and CDR2 SVGEGT. This CDR3 contains 13 residues. The CDR3 DNA is TGTGTCAGCAGTTACTCGAGCCCGGTCCTTGCTTTCTTT. It is translated as CVSSYSSPVLAFF.

Of note for this clonotype: The CDR3 carries no conserved terminal phenylalanine or tryptophan, so it likely arises from a read error. No DNA is shown, since the ends of the CDR3 on it are uncertain; the CDR3 is the one TCRdb lists. This chain joins TRBV11-1 and TRBJ2-7; the table's TRBD2 call for D was not verified on the DNA. Germline CDR1 SGHAT, CDR2 FQDESV (reference sequence). The CDR3 adds up to 15 amino acids, both ends counted. The CDR3 loop is CASSRTSGTAGEKYL.

This chain uses TRBV20-1 with TRBJ2-5; 12 nucleotides match TRBD2. J gave up 4 bases and V 2 bases, and 11 bases lay outside the gene matches. Germline CDR1 and CDR2: DFQATT and SNEGSKA (reference sequence). The CDR3 totals 17 residues. CDR3 coding DNA: TGCAGTGCTAGACCCTCTCCCATGGGACTAGCGGGAGAGACCCAGTACTTC. It yields the protein CSARPSPMGLAGETQYF.

With respect to this clonotype: No conserved phenylalanine or tryptophan is present at the end of the CDR3, so a read error is the likely explanation. The DNA is left out, because the CDR3 cannot be placed on it with certainty; the CDR3 is given as TCRdb lists it. The genes are TRBV5-6 and TRBJ1-1; TRBD1, as called in the table, went unchecked against the DNA. The CDR3 region is 13 residues in length, termini included. Germline V lookup: CDR1 SGHDT, CDR2 YYEEEE. The CDR3 loop reads CASSLLQGSEGFY.

This chain joins TRBV7-3 and TRBJ1-1; 9 bases line up with TRBD1. This CDR3 is built from 13 residues. CDR1 and CDR2 (germline): SGHTA, FQGTGA. V shed 3 bases, J shed 10 bases, and the junction held 6 bases outside the gene matches. The CDR3 DNA sequence: TGTGCCAGCAGCTTGACGGACAGGGGCACAGCTTTCTTT. It is translated as CASSLTDRGTAFF.

This clonotype was recorded a few times. With a much larger clone just one base away, this may be a read error. CDR3 sequence: CASRSQGRGELFF. CDR3 DNA sequence: TGTGCCAGCAGGAGTCAGGGTAGAGGGGAGCTGTTTTTT. The chain uses TRBV12-3 or TRBV12-4 and TRBJ2-2; possibly TRBD1 for D (5 bases). CDR3 length: 13 amino acids. V gave up 6 bases and J gave up 8 bases, with 13 bases separating them.

Comment on this clonotype: A much larger clone differs by one base, so this may be a read error. The chain employs TRBV4-1 and TRBJ1-5, with a possible D match to TRBD1 (5 bases). Germline V gene sequence: CDR1 MGHRA, CDR2 YSYEKL. CDR3 length: 15 amino acids. V was pared by 0 bases and J by 7 bases, with 13 bases between. The CDR3 spells CASSQDGIGDQPQHF. CDR3 DNA: TGCGCCAGCAGCCAAGATGGGATTGGGGACCAGCCCCAGCATTTT.

About this clonotype: The conserved phenylalanine or tryptophan is not found at the CDR3 terminus, so this likely reflects a read error. The J gene is TRBJ2-1, the V gene TRBV11-3; 12 bases are shared with TRBD2. CDR3 length: 17 amino acids. Per the germline V gene, CDR1 is SGHNT and CDR2 is YENEEA. CDR3 DNA: TGCGCCAGCAGCTTAGATAGACTAGCGGGAGTAGGTAATGAGCAGTTCCTC. Translation: CASSLDRLAGVGNEQFL.

This clonotype has a single count. The conserved final phenylalanine or tryptophan is absent from the CDR3, which likely points to a read error. It is unclear where the CDR3 begins or ends on the DNA, so no DNA is shown, and the CDR3 is as TCRdb lists it. The gene calls are TRBV11-2 and TRBJ1-5; the DNA was not compared with TRBD1, the D call given in the table. Germline values: CDR1 SGHAT, CDR2 FQNNGV. The CDR3 region is 15 residues in length, termini included. The CDR3 loop reads CASSTGHDSNQPQRI.

For this clonotype: The missing conserved phenylalanine or tryptophan at the end of this CDR3 makes a read error likely. The limits of the CDR3 on the DNA are not certain, so only TCRdb's listed CDR3 is given. The chain carries TRBV25-1 and TRBJ1-4. The CDR3 length equals 10 residues, ends included. Germline CDR1 and CDR2: MGHDK and SYGVNS. This CDR3 reads CASSDGEQVY.

The J gene is TRBJ2-7, the V gene TRBV6-7; D is uncertain. TRBV6-7 is labeled an ORF, and its function is uncertain. The CDR3 covers 13 residues. V lost 11 bases and J lost 7, with 21 bases in between. Here the CDR3 DNA reads TGTGCCCGCCGGCTAATTCTCGTCTATGAGCAGTACTTC. Translating it yields CARRLILVYEQYF.

This clonotype came up a few times. This is likely a read error, given that the CDR3 carries no conserved phenylalanine or tryptophan at its end. The V and J genes are TRBV11-3 and TRBJ1-1; the match to TRBD1 covers 9 bases. Germline CDR1 SGHNT, CDR2 YENEEA. J gave up 0 bases and V 0 bases, and 2 bases lay outside the gene matches. CDR3 size: 16 residues. CDR3 in amino acids: CASSLDGDRVNTEAFL. The CDR3 DNA follows: TGTGCCAGCAGCTTAGACGGGGACAGGGTGAACACTGAAGCTTTCTTA.

This clonotype was counted between two and nine times. Since a much larger clone is just one base distant, this may be a read error. The chain recombines TRBV6-1 with TRBJ1-2, with 7 bases lining up with TRBD1. The trim removed 6 bases at V and 2 bases at J, leaving 3 bases unmatched. Germline CDR1 and CDR2: MNHNS and SASEGT. This CDR3 has 13 residues. As DNA, the CDR3 is TGTGCCAGCAGGACGGGACAGAACTATGGCTACACCTTC. Its protein is CASRTGQNYGYTF.

In its sample, this clonotype was seen once. This sequence joins TRBV20-1 and TRBJ2-1; TRBD2 agrees at 9 bases. Germline CDR1 and CDR2: DFQATT and SNEGSKA (reference sequence). The CDR3 spans 15 residues. The CDR3 spells CRRVGRGTSSYEQFF. CDR3 bases: TGCAGACGAGTGGGAAGGGGGACTAGCTCGTATGAGCAGTTCTTC.

The sample holds one count of this clonotype. This likely comes from a read error, as the CDR3 has no conserved phenylalanine or tryptophan at its end. The chain combines TRBV10-1 with TRBJ1-1; D unresolved. CDR1 is WNHNN and CDR2 is SYGVQD in the germline V gene (reference sequence). This CDR3 is 13 amino acids long. V was pared by 2 bases and J by 0 bases, with 4 bases between. In DNA, the CDR3 is TGCGCCAGCAGTGAGACCATGAACACTGAAGCTTTCTCT. It specifies CASSETMNTEAFS.

In the case of this clonotype: A much larger clone lies a single base off, so this may be a read error. This chain uses TRBV11-2 with TRBJ2-3, with unresolved D. CDR1 SGHAT and CDR2 FQNNGV come from the germline V gene. The CDR3 is 14 residues long. CDR3 nucleotide sequence: TGTCCCAGCAGCCCTACAGTTGGGGCAGATACGCAGTATTTT. This codes for CPSSPTVGADTQYF.

With regard to this clonotype: This could be a read error, since a much larger clone is one nucleotide away. The chain recombines TRBV2 with TRBJ2-3; tentatively, D is TRBD1 (5 bases). Germline V lookup: CDR1 SNHLY, CDR2 FYNNEI. The CDR3 runs 17 residues. CDR3 protein: CTSSEIEQARGTDTQYF. The CDR3 bases are TGTACCAGCAGTGAAATCGAACAGGCCCGGGGCACAGATACGCAGTATTTT.

The chain combines TRBV6-2 or TRBV6-3 with TRBJ2-1; TRBD2 matches at 8 bases. CDR1 and CDR2 from the germline V gene are MNHEY and SVGEGT. V shed 4 bases and J 6 bases; nucleotides not matched to a gene: 11. CDR3 length: 16 amino acids. The CDR3 reads CASSSVSSGIGNEQFF. As DNA, the CDR3 is TGTGCCAGCAGTTCCGTGAGTAGCGGGATAGGCAATGAGCAGTTCTTC.

Details on this clonotype: Mismatch with germline at one junction end may stem from a read error. The V call is TRBV20-1, the J call TRBJ2-2; perhaps TRBD2 as D (6 bases). Per the germline V gene, CDR1 is DFQATT and CDR2 is SNEGSKA (reference sequence). This CDR3 contains 17 residues. The CDR3 DNA is TGCAGTGCTAGAGCTTCGTGTGGGGGGAGTAACACCGGGGAGTTGTTTTTT. Its protein product is CSARASCGGSNTGELFF.

A note on this clonotype: At one of its ends the junction is not consistent with the germline gene, which may arise from a read error. J is TRBJ2-1 and V is TRBV29-1, with D perhaps matching TRBD1 or TRBD2 (5 bases each). This CDR3 is built from 13 residues. The V gene's germline CDR1 is SQVTM and CDR2 ANQGSEA. CDR3 nucleotide sequence: TGCAGCCTTGAAGAGAGGACCCGGCCGGGGCTGTTCTTC. Its protein is CSLEERTRPGLFF.

This clonotype was observed once. One junction end does not reproduce the germline sequence, and a read error may be involved. The rearrangement joins TRBV4-2 to TRBJ1-6, with no clear D. The CDR3 spans 14 residues. CDR1 LGHNA and CDR2 YNFKEQ come from the germline V gene. The CDR3 nucleotides are TGTGCCAGCAGCTTCCGGGAATATAATTCATCCCTCCACTTT. It translates to CASSFREYNSSLHF.

Regarding this clonotype: At one boundary the junction diverges from the germline segment, which might be a read error. The chain has TRBV19 and TRBJ2-2; D might be TRBD2 (5 bases). CDR1 is LNHDA, CDR2 SQIVND, per germline (reference sequence). This CDR3 is built from 13 residues. Here the CDR3 DNA reads TGTGCCAGTAGTCATGCGAACACCGGGGAGCTGGTATTT. Translating gives CASSHANTGELVF.

The V and J genes are TRBV4-1 and TRBJ2-3; weak D call: TRBD1 (5 bases). The CDR3 runs to 16 residues. Germline lookup yields CDR1 MGHRA and CDR2 YSYEKL. Trimming removed 7 bases from V and 12 bases from J, with 29 bases in between. The CDR3 DNA reads as TGCGCCAGCAACCACCTGACCTGGCCACAGGTCGATTCTCAGTATTTT. Translation gives CASNHLTWPQVDSQYF.

A remark on this clonotype: The junction and the germline gene differ at one end; a read error may be behind it. This chain connects TRBV7-8 to TRBJ1-5; the D is unclear. The length of the CDR3 is 14 residues. Germline values: CDR1 SGHVS, CDR2 FQNEAQ. CDR3 nucleotides: TGTGCCAGCAGCTTAGAGGAGAGTTCTCAGTCCCAGCATTTT. This gives the protein CASSLEESSQSQHF.

The chain couples TRBV5-4 to TRBJ2-7; D is possibly TRBD1 or TRBD2 (5 bases each). CDR1 and CDR2 (germline): SGHNT, YYREEE (reference sequence). Trimming left V 3 bases short and J 0 bases short, with 25 bases between. This CDR3 has 19 residues. In DNA, the CDR3 is TGTGCCAGCAGCTCGCCGCCGGCTAGTGGGAGCAGGGCCTCCTACGAGCAGTACTTC. Protein product: CASSSPPASGSRASYEQYF.

This clonotype was observed a single time. Without the conserved terminal phenylalanine or tryptophan, this CDR3 likely stems from a read error. In nucleotides, the CDR3 is TGTGCTAGCAGCTCCCGGGGAGTGGGAGGATACAGAGCCGGGGAGCTGTTTCCT. It yields the protein CASSSRGVGGYRAGELFP. The chain couples TRBV11-3 to TRBJ2-2; the D gene is possibly TRBD2 (6 bases). The CDR3 runs 18 residues. Germline V CDR1 and CDR2: SGHNT, YENEEA.